This T cell receptor beta chain was identified in a study of monozygotic twins with inflammatory bowel disease. Whole-study findings and limits: Evidence did not back any single strong signal or clonotype linked to IBD.

To note about this clonotype: Its matching antigen is unknown.

Germline V gene data show CDR1 as MNHNS and CDR2 as SASEGT. The CDR3 is made up of 13 amino acids. Each of the TCR libraries took 3500 ng of total RNA. TCRdb reprocessed the 5' RACE reads; each CDR3 protein has one entry and no DNA is given. The listing contains 420,000 or so distinct CDR3 sequences. This TCR was recovered from a human donor with ulcerative colitis or Crohn's disease, or a healthy co-twin of an affected twin (not recorded which). The rearrangement uses TRBV6-1 and TRBJ1-5. Sequencing was done on a sample of blood. CDR3 residues: CASISHSNQPQHF.